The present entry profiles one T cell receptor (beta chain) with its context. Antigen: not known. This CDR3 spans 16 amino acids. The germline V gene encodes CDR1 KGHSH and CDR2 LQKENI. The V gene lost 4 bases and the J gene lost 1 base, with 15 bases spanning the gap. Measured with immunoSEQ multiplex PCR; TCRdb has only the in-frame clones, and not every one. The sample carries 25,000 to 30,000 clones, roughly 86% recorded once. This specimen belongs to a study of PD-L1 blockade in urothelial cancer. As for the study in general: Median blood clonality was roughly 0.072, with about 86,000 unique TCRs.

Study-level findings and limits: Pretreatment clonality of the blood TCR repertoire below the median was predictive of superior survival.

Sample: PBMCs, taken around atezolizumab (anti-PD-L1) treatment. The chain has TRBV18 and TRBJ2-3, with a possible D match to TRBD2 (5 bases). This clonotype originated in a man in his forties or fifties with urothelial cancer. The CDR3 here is CASSLAGSGGTDTQYF. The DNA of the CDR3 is TGTGCCAGCTCACTCGCGGGCAGTGGGGGCACAGATACGCAGTATTTT.